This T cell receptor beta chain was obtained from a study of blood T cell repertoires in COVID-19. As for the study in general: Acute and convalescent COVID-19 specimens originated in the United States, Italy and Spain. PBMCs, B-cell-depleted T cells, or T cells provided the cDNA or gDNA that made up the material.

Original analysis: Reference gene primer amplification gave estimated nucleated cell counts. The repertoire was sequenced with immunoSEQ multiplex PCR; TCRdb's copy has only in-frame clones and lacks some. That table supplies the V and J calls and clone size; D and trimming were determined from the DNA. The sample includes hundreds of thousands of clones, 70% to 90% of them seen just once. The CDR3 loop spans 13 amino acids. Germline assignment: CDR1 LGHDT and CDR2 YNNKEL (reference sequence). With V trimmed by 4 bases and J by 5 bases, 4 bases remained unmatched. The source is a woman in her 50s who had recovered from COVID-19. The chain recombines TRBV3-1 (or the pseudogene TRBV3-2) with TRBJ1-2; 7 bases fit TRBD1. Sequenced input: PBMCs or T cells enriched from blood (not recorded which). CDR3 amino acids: CASSRKTGYGYTF. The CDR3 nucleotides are TGTGCCAGCAGCCGAAAGACAGGGTATGGCTACACCTTC.